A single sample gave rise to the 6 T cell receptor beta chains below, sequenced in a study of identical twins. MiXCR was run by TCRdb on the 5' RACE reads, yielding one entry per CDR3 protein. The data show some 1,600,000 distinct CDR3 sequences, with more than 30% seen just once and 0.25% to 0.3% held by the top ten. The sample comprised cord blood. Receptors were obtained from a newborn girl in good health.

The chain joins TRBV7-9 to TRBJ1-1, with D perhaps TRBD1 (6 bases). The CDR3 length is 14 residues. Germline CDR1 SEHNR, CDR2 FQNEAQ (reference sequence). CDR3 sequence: CVTSGPGVNTEAFF. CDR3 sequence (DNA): TGTGTAACGAGTGGCCCAGGGGTGAACACTGAAGCTTTCTTT. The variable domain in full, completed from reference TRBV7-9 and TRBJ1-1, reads DTGVSQNPRHKITKRGQNVTFRCDPISEHNRLYWYRQTLGQGPEFLTYFQNEAQLEKSRLLSDRFSAERPKGSFSTLEIQRTEQGDSAMYLCVTSGPGVNTEAFFGQGTRLTVV.

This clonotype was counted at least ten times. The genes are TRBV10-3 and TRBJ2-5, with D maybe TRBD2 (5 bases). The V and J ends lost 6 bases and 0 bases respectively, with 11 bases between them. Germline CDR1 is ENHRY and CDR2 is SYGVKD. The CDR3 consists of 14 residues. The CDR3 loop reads CAISLTTNQETQYF. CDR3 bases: TGTGCCATCAGCCTGACTACCAACCAAGAGACCCAGTACTTC.

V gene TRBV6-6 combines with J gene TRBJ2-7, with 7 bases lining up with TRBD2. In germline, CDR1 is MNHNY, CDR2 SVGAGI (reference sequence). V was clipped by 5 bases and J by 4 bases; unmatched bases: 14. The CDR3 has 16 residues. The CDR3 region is CASSKEAGPTRYEQYF. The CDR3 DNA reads TGTGCCAGCAGTAAAGAAGCGGGGCCAACCCGATACGAGCAGTACTTC.

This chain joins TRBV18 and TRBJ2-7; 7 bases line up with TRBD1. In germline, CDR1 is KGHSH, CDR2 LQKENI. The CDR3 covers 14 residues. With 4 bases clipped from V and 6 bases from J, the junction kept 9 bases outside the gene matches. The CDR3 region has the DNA TGTGCCAGCTCACACGGGACAGTCCTACCCGAGCAGTACTTC. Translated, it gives CASSHGTVLPEQYF. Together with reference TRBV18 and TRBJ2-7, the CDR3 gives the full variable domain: NAGVMQNPRHLVRRRGQEARLRCSPMKGHSHVYWYRQLPEEGLKFMVYLQKENIIDESGMPKERFSAEFPKEGPSILRIQQVVRGDSAAYFCASSHGTVLPEQYFGPGTRLTVT.

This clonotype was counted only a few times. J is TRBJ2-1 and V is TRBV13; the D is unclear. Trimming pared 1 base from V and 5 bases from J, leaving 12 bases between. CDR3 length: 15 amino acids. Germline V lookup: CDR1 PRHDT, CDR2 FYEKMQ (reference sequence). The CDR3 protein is CASSLVLVGDNEQFF. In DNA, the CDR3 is TGTGCCAGCAGCTTAGTTCTAGTAGGAGACAATGAGCAGTTCTTC. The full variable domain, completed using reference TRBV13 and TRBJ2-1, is AAGVIQSPRHLIKEKRETATLKCYPIPRHDTVYWYQQGPGQDPQFLISFYEKMQSDKGSIPDRFSAQQFSDYHSELNMSSLELGDSALYFCASSLVLVGDNEQFFGPGTRLTVL.

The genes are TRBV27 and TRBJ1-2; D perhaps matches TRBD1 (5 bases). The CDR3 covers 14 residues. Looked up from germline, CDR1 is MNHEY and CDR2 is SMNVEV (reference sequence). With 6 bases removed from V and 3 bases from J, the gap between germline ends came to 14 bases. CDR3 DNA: TGTGCCAGCAGCCGGACACCTGGGGACTATGGCTACACCTTC. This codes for CASSRTPGDYGYTF.